A selection of T cell receptor beta chains follows, all from one sample in a study of blood T cells in healthy people across ages. TCRdb passed the 5' RACE reads through MiXCR, listing each CDR3 protein once. The sample shows 600,000 or so distinct CDR3 sequences, about 30% of them seen only once. What was sequenced was blood. The receptor source for this set is a woman older than 75 in good health. Each CDR3 is given with its conserved first and last residue. Fields, in order: clone size, D gene, V gene, J gene, CDR3 DNA, CDR3 protein. D genes are given only for firm matches. A clone size is listed for some rows: how often the clone was seen (once, few, many), or a class if it is expanded.

clone size: -; D gene: TRBD1; V gene: TRBV7-9; J gene: TRBJ1-4; CDR3 DNA: TGTGCCAGCAGCCTCCCCGGGACAGCCCCTAATGAAAAACTGTTTTTT; CDR3 protein: CASSLPGTAPNEKLFF
clone size: few; D gene: TRBD1; V gene: TRBV5-6; J gene: TRBJ1-1; CDR3 DNA: TGTGCCAGCAGCTTGGGGGTCAGGGGGCCCCTTGGGACTGAAGCTTTCTTT; CDR3 protein: CASSLGVRGPLGTEAFF
clone size: few; D gene: TRBD1; V gene: TRBV5-1; J gene: TRBJ2-4; CDR3 DNA: TGCGCCAGCAGCCCCGTATCCGGGACAGGGGGGAGCATTCAGTACTTC; CDR3 protein: CASSPVSGTGGSIQYF
clone size: many; D gene: -; V gene: TRBV6-5; J gene: TRBJ2-7; CDR3 DNA: TGTGCCAGCAGTTACCAAAGAGGGGCCTCTTTTGAGCAGTACTTC; CDR3 protein: CASSYQRGASFEQYF
clone size: many; D gene: TRBD1; V gene: TRBV5-1; J gene: TRBJ2-3; CDR3 DNA: TGCGCCAGCAGTAAAGGACAGGGAGGCTCCACAGATACGCAGTATTTT; CDR3 protein: CASSKGQGGSTDTQYF
clone size: -; D gene: -; V gene: TRBV24-1; J gene: TRBJ2-5; CDR3 DNA: TGTGCCACCAGTGATTCAGCGACAGATCAAGAGACCCAGTACTTC; CDR3 protein: CATSDSATDQETQYF
clone size: many; D gene: TRBD1; V gene: TRBV6-2/TRBV6-3; J gene: TRBJ2-1; CDR3 DNA: TGTGCCAGCATCTGGGGACCGGGACAGGGGAGGGACAATGAGCAGTTCTTC; CDR3 protein: CASIWGPGQGRDNEQFF
clone size: many; D gene: TRBD1; V gene: TRBV5-1; J gene: TRBJ2-3; CDR3 DNA: TGCGCCAGCAGTTTTGACAGGGATATAGATACGCAGTATTTT; CDR3 protein: CASSFDRDIDTQYF
clone size: -; D gene: TRBD1; V gene: TRBV2; J gene: TRBJ1-5; CDR3 DNA: TGTGCCAGCAGTGAAGCTCAGACAGGGCTCCACCGGGGTCAGCCCCAGCATTTT; CDR3 protein: CASSEAQTGLHRGQPQHF
clone size: many; D gene: TRBD1; V gene: TRBV7-2; J gene: TRBJ1-2; CDR3 DNA: TGTGCCAGCAGCTTATCAGGGGGACGTGGCTACACCTTC; CDR3 protein: CASSLSGGRGYTF
clone size: many; D gene: -; V gene: TRBV28; J gene: TRBJ1-5; CDR3 DNA: TGTGCCAGCAGTTTCCCCAAAGGGAGACCAAGCAATCAGCCCCAGCATTTT; CDR3 protein: CASSFPKGRPSNQPQHF
clone size: few; D gene: -; V gene: TRBV6-6; J gene: TRBJ1-1; CDR3 DNA: TGTGCCAGCAGCGAAGGGACACCGGCGGGGGCCACTGAAGCTTTCTTT; CDR3 protein: CASSEGTPAGATEAFF
clone size: many; D gene: -; V gene: TRBV28; J gene: TRBJ2-7; CDR3 DNA: TGTGCCAGCAGTGAGGACGAGCAGTACTTC; CDR3 protein: CASSEDEQYF
clone size: few; D gene: TRBD1; V gene: TRBV18; J gene: TRBJ1-2; CDR3 DNA: TGTGCCAGCTCGCAACAGGCCTCCCGGGACAGGGGTAACTATGGCTACACCTTC; CDR3 protein: CASSQQASRDRGNYGYTF
clone size: -; D gene: TRBD1; V gene: TRBV9; J gene: TRBJ1-1; CDR3 DNA: TGTGCCAGCAGCGCCTCGGACAGGGGTCATGAAGCTTTCTTT; CDR3 protein: CASSASDRGHEAFF
clone size: many; D gene: TRBD1; V gene: TRBV7-8; J gene: TRBJ2-7; CDR3 DNA: TGTGCCAGCAGCTTTGGACAGGGGAAACTCTACGAGCAGTACTTC; CDR3 protein: CASSFGQGKLYEQYF
clone size: few; D gene: -; V gene: TRBV11-2; J gene: TRBJ2-5; CDR3 DNA: TGTGCCAGCAGCTTAAGGGGGGGGGGCCGAGAGACCCAGTACTTC; CDR3 protein: CASSLRGGGRETQYF
clone size: -; D gene: TRBD1; V gene: TRBV20-1; J gene: TRBJ1-5; CDR3 DNA: TGCAGTGCTAGAGACTCCGGACAGGGCCGCAATCAGCCCCAGCATTTT; CDR3 protein: CSARDSGQGRNQPQHF
clone size: few; D gene: TRBD1; V gene: TRBV20-1; J gene: TRBJ2-5; CDR3 DNA: TGCAGTGCTACTCGCCTCCGGGACAGGGGGACCCCGTACTTC; CDR3 protein: CSATRLRDRGTPYF
clone size: many; D gene: -; V gene: TRBV6-6; J gene: TRBJ2-3; CDR3 DNA: TGTGCCAGCAGCCAAGGGGACAGCACAGATACGCAGTATTTT; CDR3 protein: CASSQGDSTDTQYF
clone size: -; D gene: TRBD1; V gene: TRBV27; J gene: TRBJ2-1; CDR3 DNA: TGTGCCAGCAGATTACGTTCAGGGGGCAGGGGGGAGACCCAGTTCTTC; CDR3 protein: CASRLRSGGRGETQFF
clone size: many; D gene: -; V gene: TRBV9; J gene: TRBJ1-2; CDR3 DNA: TGTGCCAGCAGCGTAGCGGATGGACGGTCTGGCTACACCTTC; CDR3 protein: CASSVADGRSGYTF
clone size: few; D gene: -; V gene: TRBV13; J gene: TRBJ2-1; CDR3 DNA: TGTGCCAGCAGCTTCCTCAGGGGCGGTGAGCAGTTCTTC; CDR3 protein: CASSFLRGGEQFF
clone size: -; D gene: TRBD1; V gene: TRBV12-3/TRBV12-4; J gene: TRBJ1-1; CDR3 DNA: TGTGCCAGCAGTTTAAAGGGGGCTGCTGAAGCTTTCTTT; CDR3 protein: CASSLKGAAEAFF
clone size: many; D gene: -; V gene: TRBV4-3; J gene: TRBJ1-2; CDR3 DNA: TGCGCCAGCAGCGCGACCCTCCAGGGCTATGGCTACACCTTC; CDR3 protein: CASSATLQGYGYTF
clone size: -; D gene: -; V gene: TRBV28; J gene: TRBJ2-7; CDR3 DNA: TGTGCCAGCACCAAAGGGGGCTACGAGCAGTACTTC; CDR3 protein: CASTKGGYEQYF
clone size: -; D gene: TRBD1; V gene: TRBV6-5; J gene: TRBJ2-2; CDR3 DNA: TGTGCCAGCAGTTGGCAGGGGGCGAGCGGGGAGCTGTTTTTT; CDR3 protein: CASSWQGASGELFF
clone size: -; D gene: TRBD2; V gene: TRBV7-8; J gene: TRBJ2-5; CDR3 DNA: TGTGCCAGCAGCTTAGCGCTAAACCTCGGGCTAGCGGGAGAAGAGACCCAGTACTTC; CDR3 protein: CASSLALNLGLAGEETQYF
clone size: many; D gene: TRBD1; V gene: TRBV7-3; J gene: TRBJ2-3; CDR3 DNA: TGTGCCAGCACCATGGGACAGGCGGATACGCAGTATTTT; CDR3 protein: CASTMGQADTQYF
clone size: -; D gene: -; V gene: TRBV6-5; J gene: TRBJ1-1; CDR3 DNA: TGTGCCAGCGGGAAGGGTATGAACACTGAAGCTTTCTTT; CDR3 protein: CASGKGMNTEAFF
clone size: many; D gene: -; V gene: TRBV20-1; J gene: TRBJ2-3; CDR3 DNA: TGCAGTGCGGGAAGGTCAGGGCGGGTGGATACGCAGTATTTT; CDR3 protein: CSAGRSGRVDTQYF
clone size: -; D gene: -; V gene: TRBV4-2; J gene: TRBJ2-4; CDR3 DNA: TGTGCCAGCAGCCCCGAAGGGGGGAGTGTAAACATTCAGTACTTC; CDR3 protein: CASSPEGGSVNIQYF
clone size: few; D gene: -; V gene: TRBV12-3/TRBV12-4; J gene: TRBJ2-3; CDR3 DNA: TGTGCCAGCAGATTGAACGCAGATACGCAGTATTTT; CDR3 protein: CASRLNADTQYF
clone size: many; D gene: -; V gene: TRBV7-2; J gene: TRBJ2-7; CDR3 DNA: TGTGCCAGCAGCCCAGACGTGACAGGTACCTACGAGCAGTACTTC; CDR3 protein: CASSPDVTGTYEQYF
clone size: many; D gene: -; V gene: TRBV20-1; J gene: TRBJ1-2; CDR3 DNA: TGCAGTGCCAAGACAGTGGAAGGCTACACCTTC; CDR3 protein: CSAKTVEGYTF
clone size: -; D gene: TRBD2; V gene: TRBV9; J gene: TRBJ2-5; CDR3 DNA: TGTGCCAGCAGCGGGGGACTAGCGGGGAGGTGGGAGACCCAGTACTTC; CDR3 protein: CASSGGLAGRWETQYF
clone size: -; D gene: TRBD2; V gene: TRBV10-3; J gene: TRBJ2-7; CDR3 DNA: TGTGTCATCCGAGACGGGGGGGGCGGCGAGTCCCAGTACTTC; CDR3 protein: CVIRDGGGGESQYF
clone size: -; D gene: TRBD1; V gene: TRBV20-1; J gene: TRBJ2-6; CDR3 DNA: TGCAGTGCGTTGACCGGGACAGGGGGCAGGGGGGCCAACGTCCTGACTTTC; CDR3 protein: CSALTGTGGRGANVLTF
clone size: many; D gene: -; V gene: TRBV6-1; J gene: TRBJ2-5; CDR3 DNA: TGTGCCAGCAGTGAGCTGACAGGAGGGGGAGAGACCCAGTACTTC; CDR3 protein: CASSELTGGGETQYF
clone size: many; D gene: -; V gene: TRBV14; J gene: TRBJ1-2; CDR3 DNA: TGTGCCAGCAGCCGTAGGAATTCTGGCTACACCTTC; CDR3 protein: CASSRRNSGYTF
clone size: many; D gene: -; V gene: TRBV7-9; J gene: TRBJ1-6; CDR3 DNA: TGTGCCAGCACCCTAATAGGGGGTAATTCACCCCTCCACTTT; CDR3 protein: CASTLIGGNSPLHF
clone size: -; D gene: TRBD1; V gene: TRBV7-2; J gene: TRBJ2-5; CDR3 DNA: TGTGCCAGCAGCCGGGACAGGGTTCGGGAGACCCAGTACTTC; CDR3 protein: CASSRDRVRETQYF
clone size: many; D gene: TRBD1; V gene: TRBV7-3; J gene: TRBJ2-1; CDR3 DNA: TGTGCCAGCAGCCCCGGGACAGGGGGCAATGAGCAGTTCTTC; CDR3 protein: CASSPGTGGNEQFF
clone size: -; D gene: -; V gene: TRBV6-2/TRBV6-3; J gene: TRBJ1-1; CDR3 DNA: TGTGCCAGCAGACGCCACCAGAAGAACACTGAAGCTTTCTTT; CDR3 protein: CASRRHQKNTEAFF
clone size: many; D gene: -; V gene: TRBV18; J gene: TRBJ2-1; CDR3 DNA: TGTGCCAGCTCCCCGAAACAGGGCAATGAGCAGTTCTTC; CDR3 protein: CASSPKQGNEQFF
clone size: many; D gene: -; V gene: TRBV20-1; J gene: TRBJ2-7; CDR3 DNA: TGCAGTGCTCCCAGGGACTACGAGCAGTACTTC; CDR3 protein: CSAPRDYEQYF
clone size: -; D gene: TRBD1; V gene: TRBV28; J gene: TRBJ1-1; CDR3 DNA: TGTGCCATATCCCGGGACAGGGGCGGGATTTCGAGGCCTGAAGCTTTCTTT; CDR3 protein: CAISRDRGGISRPEAFF
clone size: many; D gene: -; V gene: TRBV5-6; J gene: TRBJ2-3; CDR3 DNA: TGTGCCAGCAGCTCCGGGTCCCATATTAGCACAGATACGCAGTATTTT; CDR3 protein: CASSSGSHISTDTQYF
clone size: many; D gene: -; V gene: TRBV28; J gene: TRBJ2-6; CDR3 DNA: TGTGCCAGCAGTTTATTCGGTAATCTCAACGTCCTGACTTTC; CDR3 protein: CASSLFGNLNVLTF
clone size: -; D gene: TRBD1; V gene: TRBV7-8; J gene: TRBJ1-2; CDR3 DNA: TGTGCCAGCAGCACTACGACAGGGGGAGACTATGGCTACACCTTC; CDR3 protein: CASSTTTGGDYGYTF